The sequence of this T cell receptor (beta chain) was determined in a study of cytomegalovirus exposure and HLA in healthy donors. The PCR ran on 60 Vbeta and 13 Jbeta primers. The repertoire was sequenced with immunoSEQ multiplex PCR; TCRdb's copy has only in-frame clones and lacks some. The table shows about 140,000 clones, with around 82% occurring only once. J was trimmed by 1 base and V by 3 bases; bases with no gene match: 7. CDR1 is MNHNS, CDR2 SASEGT, per germline. CDR3 size: 18 residues. The receptor's source is a man aged 45-65 years in good health and CMV-seronegative. Sequenced input: PBMCs. This chain connects TRBV6-1 to TRBJ2-6; TRBD2 matches 9 bases. CDR3 nucleotides: TGTGCCAGCAGTGATTCGGTAGCGGGAGTTTCTGGGGCCAACGTCCTGACTTTC. This gives the protein CASSDSVAGVSGANVLTF.